This entry lists 14 T cell receptor beta chains sequenced from one sample in a study of CD8+ T cells in alopecia areata. RNA, once extracted, was reverse transcribed into cDNA for use as the sequencing template. Profiling relied on immunoSEQ multiplex PCR, and the TCRdb table lists in-frame clones only, not all of them. The sample gives some 110,000 clones, less than 70% of which show up once; 2.8% is in the top ten. The sample comprised CD4+ T cells sorted from blood. All receptors come from a human donor in good health.

The chain is built from TRBV30 and TRBJ2-6; D remains unclear. Germline loops: CDR1 GTSNPN, CDR2 SVGIG (reference sequence). The V end was cut by 4 bases, the J end by 2 bases, with 6 bases between. CDR3 size: 13 residues. CDR3 sequence reads: CAWTVAGANVLTF. DNA of the CDR3: TGTGCCTGGACTGTCGCTGGGGCCAACGTCCTGACTTTC.

This sequence joins TRBV4-1 and TRBJ2-3, with D tentatively TRBD1 or TRBD2 (5 bases each). V shed 0 bases and J shed 3 bases, with 10 bases lying between them. The CDR3 is 15 amino acids. Germline CDR1 and CDR2: MGHRA and YSYEKL. This chain's CDR3 is CASSQDGGGTDTQYF. The CDR3 bases are TGCGCCAGCAGCCAAGATGGGGGTGGGACAGATACGCAGTATTTT.

This sequence joins TRBV6-6 and TRBJ2-7; possibly TRBD2 for D (5 bases). CDR1 is MNHNY and CDR2 is SVGAGI in the germline V gene (reference sequence). V lost 2 bases to trimming and J lost 2 bases, with 7 bases between them. The CDR3 has 13 amino acids. CDR3 region: CASSYAGTYEQYF. CDR3 bases: TGTGCCAGCAGTTACGCCGGGACCTACGAGCAGTACTTC.

J is TRBJ1-5 and V is TRBV29-1; the D gene is possibly TRBD1 (6 bases). The CDR3 is made up of 12 amino acids. The germline CDR1 and CDR2 sequences are SQVTM and ANQGSEA. Trimming pared 4 bases from V and 6 bases from J, leaving 10 bases between. CDR3 residues: CSVGTAGQPQHF. The CDR3 bases are TGCAGCGTTGGGACAGCAGGTCAGCCCCAGCATTTT. The full variable domain, in which reference TRBV29-1 and TRBJ1-5 provide the parts outside the CDR3, is SAVISQKPSRDICQRGTSLTIQCQVDSQVTMMFWYRQQPGQSLTLIATANQGSEATYESGFVIDKFPISRPNLTFSTLTVSNMSPEDSSIYLCSVGTAGQPQHFGDGTRLSIL.

A single count supports this clone. J is TRBJ2-5 and V is TRBV4-1; 7 positions match TRBD2. Germline assignment: CDR1 MGHRA and CDR2 YSYEKL. Losses at the gene ends were 3 bases for V and 5 bases for J; bases not matched to a gene: 9. CDR3 length: 15 residues. In DNA, the CDR3 is TGCGCCAGCAGCCAGACTGGCGGGGGTGGGGAGACCCAGTACTTC. This gives the protein CASSQTGGGGETQYF.

The chain couples TRBV4-1 to TRBJ1-5; D remains ambiguous. The V end lost 2 bases, the J end lost 7 bases, and 9 bases lay between the germline ends. Germline CDR1 reads MGHRA; CDR2 reads YSYEKL. This CDR3 has 13 amino acids. Here the CDR3 reads CASSQRTRQPQHF. The DNA of the CDR3 is TGCGCCAGCAGCCAAAGGACGAGACAGCCCCAGCATTTT.

Here the CDR3 reads CSGRVYNEQFF. CDR3 in DNA: TGCAGCGGGAGGGTCTACAATGAGCAGTTCTTC. V and J are TRBV29-1 and TRBJ2-1, with D maybe TRBD2 (6 bases). The V end lost 7 bases, the J end lost 3 bases, and 7 bases lay between the germline ends. The CDR3 totals 11 residues. Germline V lookup: CDR1 SQVTM, CDR2 ANQGSEA.

This chain uses TRBV29-1 with TRBJ2-7, with D perhaps matching TRBD1 (6 bases). CDR1 is SQVTM, CDR2 ANQGSEA, per germline. Trimming stripped 8 bases from V and 0 bases from J, with 17 bases between. The CDR3 totals 14 residues. The CDR3 is CSIGKAGDSYEQYF. CDR3 DNA: TGCAGCATTGGAAAGGCAGGGGACTCCTACGAGCAGTACTTC.

V and J are TRBV29-1 and TRBJ2-2; TRBD1 is a possible D gene (6 bases). CDR1 is SQVTM, CDR2 ANQGSEA, per germline. This CDR3 region has 12 residues. V lost 7 bases, J lost 1 base, and 7 bases lay in between. The CDR3, as DNA: TGCAGCGCGGGACAGAACACCGGGGAGCTGTTTTTT. Translated, it gives CSAGQNTGELFF.

The chain recombines TRBV27 with TRBJ2-7, with D perhaps being TRBD1 or TRBD2 (5 bases each). The germline V gene has CDR1 MNHEY and CDR2 SMNVEV (reference sequence). The germline V and J ends were trimmed by 3 bases and 4 bases, with 13 bases remaining between them. The CDR3 is 14 residues long. The CDR3 coding sequence is TGTGCCAGCAGTTTCGCCAGGGAGTCTTACGAGCAGTACTTC. Amino acid sequence: CASSFARESYEQYF.

This chain uses TRBV5-1 with TRBJ1-6, with 7 bases matching TRBD1. The CDR3 has 16 residues. Germline V gene sequence: CDR1 SGHRS, CDR2 YFSETQ. V lost 4 bases and J lost 7; bases outside the gene matches: 11. In DNA, the CDR3 is TGCGCCAGCAGCCCGGGCGCAGGGGGGACCAATTCACCCCTCCACTTT. Encoded protein: CASSPGAGGTNSPLHF.

The chain has TRBV2 and TRBJ1-6; D gene unclear. V was shortened by 7 bases and J by 10 bases, with 17 bases between the two germline ends. The V gene's germline CDR1 is SNHLY and CDR2 FYNNEI. The CDR3 is made up of 14 amino acids. In nucleotides, the CDR3 is TGTGCCAGCAAAGACCTGGGGAGCCCATCACCCCTCCACTTT. It yields the protein CASKDLGSPSPLHF.

The chain recombines TRBV29-1 with TRBJ1-5; weak D call: TRBD1 (5 bases). The germline CDR1 and CDR2 sequences are SQVTM and ANQGSEA. This CDR3 spans 13 amino acids. V shed 3 bases and J shed 4 bases, with 10 bases lying between them. The CDR3 DNA is TGCAGCGTTGATATGGGGCGGAATCAGCCCCAGCATTTT. It translates to CSVDMGRNQPQHF. Full variable domain (remainder filled in from reference TRBV29-1 and TRBJ1-5): SAVISQKPSRDICQRGTSLTIQCQVDSQVTMMFWYRQQPGQSLTLIATANQGSEATYESGFVIDKFPISRPNLTFSTLTVSNMSPEDSSIYLCSVDMGRNQPQHFGDGTRLSIL.

This clone was seen more than once but under ten times. J is TRBJ2-7 and V is TRBV4-1, with a weak D call TRBD1 (6 bases). V lost 3 bases to trimming and J lost 6 bases, with 9 bases between them. Germline values: CDR1 MGHRA, CDR2 YSYEKL. CDR3 length: 12 residues. The CDR3 loop is CASSHPRGEQYF. The DNA for the CDR3 is TGCGCCAGCAGCCACCCCAGGGGCGAGCAGTACTTC.